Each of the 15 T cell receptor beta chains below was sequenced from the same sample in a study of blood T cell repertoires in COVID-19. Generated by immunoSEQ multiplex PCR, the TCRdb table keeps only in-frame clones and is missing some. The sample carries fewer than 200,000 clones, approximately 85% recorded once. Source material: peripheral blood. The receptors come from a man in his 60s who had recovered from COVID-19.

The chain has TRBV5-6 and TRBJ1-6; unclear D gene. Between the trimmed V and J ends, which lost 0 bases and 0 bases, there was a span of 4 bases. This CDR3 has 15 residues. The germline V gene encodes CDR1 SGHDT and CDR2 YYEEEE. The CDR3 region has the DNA TGTGCCAGCAGCTTGGACGGCTCCTATAATTCACCCCTCCACTTT. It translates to CASSLDGSYNSPLHF.

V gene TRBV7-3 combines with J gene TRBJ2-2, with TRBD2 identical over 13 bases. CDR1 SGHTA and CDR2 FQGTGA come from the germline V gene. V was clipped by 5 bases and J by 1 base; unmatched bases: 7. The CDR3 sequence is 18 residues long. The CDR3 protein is CASSPQGTSGVNTGELFF. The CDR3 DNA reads TGTGCCAGCAGCCCCCAAGGGACTAGCGGGGTGAACACCGGGGAGCTGTTTTTT.

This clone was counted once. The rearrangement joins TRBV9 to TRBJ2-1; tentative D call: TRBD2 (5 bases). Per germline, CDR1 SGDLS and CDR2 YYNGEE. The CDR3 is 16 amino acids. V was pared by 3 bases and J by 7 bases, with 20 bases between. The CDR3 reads CASSGGELGYSNEQFF. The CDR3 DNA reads TGTGCCAGCAGCGGGGGAGAACTAGGATACTCGAATGAGCAGTTCTTC.

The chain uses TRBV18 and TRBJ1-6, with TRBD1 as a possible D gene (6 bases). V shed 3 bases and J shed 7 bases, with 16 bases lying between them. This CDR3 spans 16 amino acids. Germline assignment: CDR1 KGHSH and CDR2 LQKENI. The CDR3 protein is CASSPRKTGANSPLHF. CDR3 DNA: TGTGCCAGCTCACCCCGCAAGACAGGAGCAAATTCACCCCTCCACTTT.

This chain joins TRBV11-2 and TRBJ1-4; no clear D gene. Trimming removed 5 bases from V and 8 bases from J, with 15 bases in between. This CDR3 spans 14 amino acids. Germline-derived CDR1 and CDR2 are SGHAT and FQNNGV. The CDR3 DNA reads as TGTGCCAGCAGCGGTGAGCCTTTCGGGGAAAAACTGTTTTTT. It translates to CASSGEPFGEKLFF.

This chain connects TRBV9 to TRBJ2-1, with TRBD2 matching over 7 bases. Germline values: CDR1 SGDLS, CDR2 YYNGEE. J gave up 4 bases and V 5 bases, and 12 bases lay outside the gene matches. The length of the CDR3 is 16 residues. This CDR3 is CASRPTPSGVYNEQFF. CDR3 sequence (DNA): TGTGCCAGCAGGCCTACTCCAAGCGGGGTGTACAATGAGCAGTTCTTC.

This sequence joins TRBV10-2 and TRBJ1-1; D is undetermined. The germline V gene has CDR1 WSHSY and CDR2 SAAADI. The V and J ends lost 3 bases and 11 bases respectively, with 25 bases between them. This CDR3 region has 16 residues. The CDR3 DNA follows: TGCGCCAGCAGTGACCCCACTTTAAGGGAGAGCGGTAAGGCTTTCTTT. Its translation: CASSDPTLRESGKAFF.

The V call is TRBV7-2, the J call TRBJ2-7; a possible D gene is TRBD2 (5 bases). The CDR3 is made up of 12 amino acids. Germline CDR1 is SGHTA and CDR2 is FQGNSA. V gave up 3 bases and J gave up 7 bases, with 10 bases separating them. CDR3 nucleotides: TGTGCCAGCAGCTTTCTGGGGAGAGAGCAGTACTTC. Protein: CASSFLGREQYF.

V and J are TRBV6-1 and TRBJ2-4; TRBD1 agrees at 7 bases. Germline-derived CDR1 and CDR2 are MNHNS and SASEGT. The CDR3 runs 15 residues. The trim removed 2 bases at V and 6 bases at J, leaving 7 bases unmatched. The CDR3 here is CASSESRDSSNIQYF. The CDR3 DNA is TGTGCCAGCAGTGAATCCAGGGACAGTTCAAACATTCAGTACTTC.

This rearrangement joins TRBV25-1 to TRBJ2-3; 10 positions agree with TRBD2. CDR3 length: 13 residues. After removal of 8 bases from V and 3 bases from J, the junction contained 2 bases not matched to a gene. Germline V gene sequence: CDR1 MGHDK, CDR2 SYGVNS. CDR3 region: CASASGGTDTQYF. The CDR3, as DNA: TGTGCCAGCGCTAGCGGGGGAACAGATACGCAGTATTTT.

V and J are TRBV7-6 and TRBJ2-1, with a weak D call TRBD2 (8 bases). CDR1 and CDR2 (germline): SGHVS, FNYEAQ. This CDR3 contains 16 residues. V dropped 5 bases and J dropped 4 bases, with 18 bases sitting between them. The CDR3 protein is CASSPGQAGGYNEQFF. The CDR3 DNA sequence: TGTGCCAGCAGCCCCGGACAGGCGGGAGGATACAATGAGCAGTTCTTC.

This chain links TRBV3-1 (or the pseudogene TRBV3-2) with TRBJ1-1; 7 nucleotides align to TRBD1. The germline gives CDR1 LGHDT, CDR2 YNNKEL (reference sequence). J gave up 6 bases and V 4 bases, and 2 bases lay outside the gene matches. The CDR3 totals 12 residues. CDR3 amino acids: CASSLQGAEAFF. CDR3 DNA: TGTGCCAGCAGCCTTCAGGGGGCTGAAGCTTTCTTT.

CDR3 coding DNA: TGTGCCAGCAGTGCTACCGGACAGGGGATAAAGACCCAGTACTTC. It codes for CASSATGQGIKTQYF. The chain carries TRBV27 and TRBJ2-5; 9 bases match TRBD1. Germline CDR1 reads MNHEY; CDR2 reads SMNVEV (reference sequence). The CDR3 covers 15 residues. With V trimmed by 5 bases and J by 6 bases, 10 bases remained unmatched.

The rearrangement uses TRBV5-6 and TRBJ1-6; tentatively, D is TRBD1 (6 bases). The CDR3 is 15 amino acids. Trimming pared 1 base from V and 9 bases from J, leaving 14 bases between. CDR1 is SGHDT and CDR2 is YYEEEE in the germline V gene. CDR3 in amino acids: CASSLRGRLGSPLHF. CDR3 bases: TGTGCCAGCAGCTTGAGGGGGAGATTGGGTTCACCCCTCCACTTT.

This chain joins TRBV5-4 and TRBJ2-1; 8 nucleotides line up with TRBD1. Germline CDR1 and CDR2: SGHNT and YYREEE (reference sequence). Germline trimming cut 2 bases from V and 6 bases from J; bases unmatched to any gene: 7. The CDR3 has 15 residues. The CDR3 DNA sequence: TGTGCCAGCAGCTTCCTGGACAGGGCCTCCAATGAGCAGTTCTTC. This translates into CASSFLDRASNEQFF.